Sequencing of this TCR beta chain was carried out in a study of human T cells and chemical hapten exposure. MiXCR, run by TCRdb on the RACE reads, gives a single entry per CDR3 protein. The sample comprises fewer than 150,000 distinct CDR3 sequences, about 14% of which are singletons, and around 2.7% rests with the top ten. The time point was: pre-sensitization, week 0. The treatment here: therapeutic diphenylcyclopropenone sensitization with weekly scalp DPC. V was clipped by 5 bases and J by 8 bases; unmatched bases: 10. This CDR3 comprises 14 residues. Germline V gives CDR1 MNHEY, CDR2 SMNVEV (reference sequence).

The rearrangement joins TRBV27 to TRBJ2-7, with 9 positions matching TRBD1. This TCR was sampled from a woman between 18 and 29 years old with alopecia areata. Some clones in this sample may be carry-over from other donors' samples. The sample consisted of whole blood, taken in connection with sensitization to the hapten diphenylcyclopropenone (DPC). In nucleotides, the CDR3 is TGTGCCAGCAGTACGGGACAGGGATTAACGAAGCAGTACTTC. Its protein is CASSTGQGLTKQYF.